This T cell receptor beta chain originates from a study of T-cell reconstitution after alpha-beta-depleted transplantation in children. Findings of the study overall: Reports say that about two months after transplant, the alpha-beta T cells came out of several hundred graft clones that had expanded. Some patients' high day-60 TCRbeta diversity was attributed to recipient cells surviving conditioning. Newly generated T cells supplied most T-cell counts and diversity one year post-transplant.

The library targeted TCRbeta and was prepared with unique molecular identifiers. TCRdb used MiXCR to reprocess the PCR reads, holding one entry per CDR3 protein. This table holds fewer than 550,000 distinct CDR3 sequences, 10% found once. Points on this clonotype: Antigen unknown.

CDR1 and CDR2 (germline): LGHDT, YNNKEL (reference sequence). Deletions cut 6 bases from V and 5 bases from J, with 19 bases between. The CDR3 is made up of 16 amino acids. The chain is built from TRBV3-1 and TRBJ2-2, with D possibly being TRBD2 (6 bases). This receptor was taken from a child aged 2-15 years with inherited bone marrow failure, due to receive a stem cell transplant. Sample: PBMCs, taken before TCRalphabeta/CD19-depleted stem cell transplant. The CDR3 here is CASREQAGLITGELFF. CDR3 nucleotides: TGTGCCAGCAGGGAGCAGGCGGGACTCATAACCGGGGAGCTGTTTTTT.